The 28 T cell receptor beta chains below all came from one sample that was sequenced in a study of blood T cell repertoires in COVID-19. Produced via immunoSEQ multiplex PCR; TCRdb's table is partial and in-frame only. The repertoire consists of 250,000 or so clones, with roughly 88% occurring once and the leading ten covering more than 9%. The sample was peripheral blood. All receptors come from a man aged 80 or over with acute or convalescent COVID-19.

This chain connects TRBV3-1 (or the pseudogene TRBV3-2) to TRBJ2-1; TRBD2 matches 15 bases. V was pared by 6 bases and J by 6 bases, with 12 bases of the junction left unmatched. The germline CDR1 and CDR2 sequences are LGHDT and YNNKEL (reference sequence). There are 18 residues in the CDR3. The DNA for the CDR3 is TGTGCCAGCAGTCCAAGATCGGGACTAGCGGGAGGAGGCAATGAGCAGTTCTTC. It codes for CASSPRSGLAGGGNEQFF.

V gene TRBV2 combines with J gene TRBJ1-1; 10 positions agree with TRBD1. The CDR3 is 16 amino acids. Germline CDR1 and CDR2: SNHLY and FYNNEI. With V trimmed by 4 bases and J by 1 base, 6 bases remained unmatched. The CDR3 DNA reads as TGTGCCAGCAGTGTTAGAGGGACAGGGGCGAACACTGAAGCTTTCTTT. Its translation is CASSVRGTGANTEAFF.

This sequence joins TRBV7-8 and TRBJ2-3; tentatively, D is TRBD1 (6 bases). The CDR3 covers 14 residues. Germline values: CDR1 SGHVS, CDR2 FQNEAQ. Trimming took off 6 bases at V and 4 bases at J, with 14 bases between the two ends. Written as DNA, the CDR3 is TGTGCCAGCAGTTCCTACACAGGGTCAGATACGCAGTATTTT. As protein: CASSSYTGSDTQYF.

V gene TRBV27 combines with J gene TRBJ2-7, with TRBD2 identical over 11 bases. The CDR3 runs 16 residues. The V segment lost 5 bases and the J segment 0 bases; nucleotides outside the gene matches: 6. In germline, CDR1 is MNHEY, CDR2 SMNVEV (reference sequence). CDR3 nucleotides: TGTGCCAGCAGTCTCTTAGCGGGAGGGCCCTCCTACGAGCAGTACTTC. This codes for CASSLLAGGPSYEQYF.

There are a few counts of this clone. The chain joins TRBV10-3 to TRBJ2-1; 7 nucleotides align to TRBD1. CDR3 length: 14 amino acids. CDR1 is ENHRY and CDR2 is SYGVKD in the germline V gene. Trimming removed 0 bases from V and 9 bases from J; junction bases left unmatched: 5. Here the CDR3 reads CAISESVTGTEQFF. CDR3 nucleotides: TGTGCCATCAGTGAGTCTGTGACAGGGACTGAGCAGTTCTTC.

J is TRBJ2-6 and V is TRBV28, with 8 bases fitting TRBD1. This CDR3 region has 17 residues. Germline lookup yields CDR1 MDHEN and CDR2 SYDVKM. The J segment lost 0 bases and the V segment lost 5 bases, leaving 6 bases of the junction unmatched. The CDR3: CASSVRTGPSGANVLTF. As DNA, the CDR3 is TGTGCCAGCAGTGTGCGGACAGGGCCCTCTGGGGCCAACGTCCTGACTTTC.

The J gene is TRBJ1-3, the V gene TRBV11-2, with D possibly matching TRBD1 (5 bases). Germline lookup yields CDR1 SGHAT and CDR2 FQNNGV. V lost 4 bases and J lost 1, with 8 bases in between. The CDR3 contains 14 residues. The CDR3 nucleotides read TGTGCCAGCAGCTCCGGGGGGTCTGGAAACACCATATATTTT. The encoded protein is CASSSGGSGNTIYF.

This chain joins TRBV7-3 and TRBJ2-1; TRBD1 matches 7 bases. There are 13 residues in the CDR3. With V trimmed by 5 bases and J by 10 bases, 8 bases remained unmatched. Germline CDR1 reads SGHTA; CDR2 reads FQGTGA. As DNA, the CDR3 is TGTGCCAGCAGCGGAACAGGGGTTGGAGAGCAGTTCTTC. Its translation is CASSGTGVGEQFF.

In its sample, this clone was seen once. This chain links TRBV28 with TRBJ1-6; tentatively, D is TRBD1 (6 bases). Germline V CDR1 and CDR2: MDHEN, SYDVKM. V dropped 5 bases and J dropped 10 bases, with 21 bases sitting between them. This CDR3 contains 16 residues. For the CDR3, the DNA is TGTGCCAGCAGTCCGTTTGGGGGACAAGGAATATCACCCCTCCACTTT. It specifies CASSPFGGQGISPLHF.

The V and J genes are TRBV6-5 and TRBJ1-5; D not resolved. The ends were cut back, 6 bases at V and 3 bases at J, with 15 bases in the middle. There are 15 residues in the CDR3. Per the germline V gene, CDR1 is MNHEY and CDR2 is SVGAGI. CDR3 loop: CASSPAGGVNQPQHF. The CDR3 DNA sequence: TGTGCCAGCAGCCCCGCCGGCGGTGTCAATCAGCCCCAGCATTTT.

This clone appeared once. CDR3 nucleotides: TGTGCCAGCACTCGGACAGCGAACACCGGGGAGCTGTTTTTT. Encoded protein: CASTRTANTGELFF. This chain joins TRBV28 and TRBJ2-2, with D maybe TRBD1 (6 bases). This CDR3 contains 14 residues. Germline V gives CDR1 MDHEN, CDR2 SYDVKM. Trimming cost V 7 bases and J 0 bases, with 9 bases left between them.

The CDR3 region is CASNEPGQGSYEQYF. CDR3 coding DNA: TGTGCCAGCAACGAACCGGGACAGGGGTCCTACGAGCAGTACTTC. The chain has TRBV6-6 and TRBJ2-7, with 10 bases aligning to TRBD1. This CDR3 is 15 amino acids long. Germline V lookup: CDR1 MNHNY, CDR2 SVGAGI (reference sequence). V gave up 7 bases and J gave up 1 base; unmatched junction bases: 7.

The genes are TRBV2 and TRBJ1-3; D gene ambiguous. V was cut by 1 base and J by 7 bases, with 8 bases left in between. Germline V CDR1 and CDR2: SNHLY, FYNNEI. The CDR3 loop spans 13 amino acids. DNA for the CDR3: TGTGCCAGCAGTGAAGAGCGGTGGAACACCATATATTTT. It encodes CASSEERWNTIYF.

V gene TRBV9 combines with J gene TRBJ1-4; no reliable D call. Deletions cut 0 bases from V and 7 bases from J, with 19 bases between. The CDR3 loop spans 17 amino acids. Germline CDR1 reads SGDLS; CDR2 reads YYNGEE. The CDR3 region is CASSVAARGSRGEKLFF. CDR3 sequence (DNA): TGTGCCAGCAGCGTAGCAGCCCGAGGTTCGCGAGGTGAAAAACTGTTTTTT. Based on the CDR3 plus reference TRBV9 and TRBJ1-4, the full variable domain is DSGVTQTPKHLITATGQRVTLRCSPRSGDLSVYWYQQSLDQGLQFLIQYYNGEERAKGNILERFSAQQFPDLHSELNLSSLELGDSALYFCASSVAARGSRGEKLFFGSGTQLSVL.

The gene calls are TRBV28 and TRBJ1-1, with D maybe TRBD1 (6 bases). The V gene lost 6 bases and the J gene lost 0 bases, with 8 bases spanning the gap. The length of the CDR3 is 13 residues. The germline V gene has CDR1 MDHEN and CDR2 SYDVKM. The CDR3 nucleotides are TGTGCCAGCAGGGACAGCATGAACACTGAAGCTTTCTTT. This codes for CASRDSMNTEAFF.

This clone is a singleton in its sample. The chain joins TRBV7-2 to TRBJ1-6; D is undetermined. This CDR3 region has 16 residues. The V end was cut by 5 bases, the J end by 7 bases, with 18 bases between. Looked up from germline, CDR1 is SGHTA and CDR2 is FQGNSA. CDR3 region: CASSRTGSGVNSPLHF. The CDR3 bases are TGTGCCAGCAGCCGTACCGGGAGCGGGGTCAATTCACCCCTCCACTTT.

This rearrangement joins TRBV2 to TRBJ1-1; possibly TRBD1 for D (5 bases). The CDR3 loop spans 15 amino acids. V lost 1 base, J lost 0 bases, and 9 bases lay in between. The germline CDR1 and CDR2 sequences are SNHLY and FYNNEI. CDR3 sequence: CASSEGTRLNTEAFF. The CDR3 DNA follows: TGTGCCAGCAGTGAAGGGACAAGGCTGAACACTGAAGCTTTCTTT.

This clone was counted a single time. The chain joins TRBV10-3 to TRBJ2-1; D remains unclear. CDR1 is ENHRY and CDR2 is SYGVKD in the germline V gene. V was cut by 2 bases and J by 9 bases, with 17 bases left in between. The CDR3 runs 15 residues. CDR3 residues: CAISEETYQPFEQFF. CDR3 DNA: TGTGCCATCAGTGAGGAAACATACCAACCTTTTGAGCAGTTCTTC.

The chain employs TRBV15 and TRBJ2-7, with 8 bases matching TRBD1. Germline trimming cut 0 bases from V and 0 bases from J; bases unmatched to any gene: 7. Germline assignment: CDR1 LNHNV and CDR2 YYDKDF (reference sequence). The CDR3 spans 17 residues. CDR3 in amino acids: CATSREGQGAFSYEQYF. CDR3 sequence (DNA): TGTGCCACCAGCAGAGAAGGGCAGGGGGCCTTCTCCTACGAGCAGTACTTC. Filled out from reference TRBV15 and TRBJ2-7, the complete variable domain reads DAMVIQNPRYQVTQFGKPVTLSCSQTLNHNVMYWYQQKSSQAPKLLFHYYDKDFNNEADTPDNFQSRRPNTSFCFLDIRSPGLGDTAMYLCATSREGQGAFSYEQYFGPGTRLTVT.

The chain carries TRBV6-5 and TRBJ2-1, with 8 bases that match TRBD1. In germline, CDR1 is MNHEY, CDR2 SVGAGI. The length of the CDR3 is 15 residues. Trimming took 6 bases from V and 8 from J; bases not matched to a gene: 12. DNA for the CDR3: TGTGCCAGCAGGGCGAGGGTGCAGGGGGCCTATGAGCAGTTCTTC. Its translation: CASRARVQGAYEQFF.

V usage is TRBV28 and J usage is TRBJ1-2; maybe TRBD1 (6 bases). Per the germline V gene, CDR1 is MDHEN and CDR2 is SYDVKM. The germline V and J ends were trimmed by 8 bases and 8 bases, with 18 bases remaining between them. The CDR3 is 13 amino acids. The CDR3 region has the DNA TGTGCCAGCCAGAACAGGGAGAGAGACGGCTACACCTTC. It encodes CASQNRERDGYTF.

This clone has only one observation. The chain recombines TRBV4-1 with TRBJ1-2; D gene uncertain. The CDR3 length is 12 residues. Trimming took off 0 bases at V and 4 bases at J, with 3 bases between the two ends. Germline CDR1 is MGHRA and CDR2 is YSYEKL. The CDR3 sequence is CASSQDFYGYTF. The CDR3 DNA sequence: TGCGCCAGCAGCCAAGACTTCTATGGCTACACCTTC.

The gene calls are TRBV11-1 and TRBJ2-7; 7 positions match TRBD1. Unmatched junction bases numbered 11, after V lost 6 bases and J lost 3 bases. The CDR3 length is 15 residues. From germline, CDR1 is SGHAT and CDR2 FQDESV (reference sequence). As DNA, the CDR3 is TGTGCCAGCAGACCGGGACAGACAAGTTTCTACGAGCAGTACTTC. It specifies CASRPGQTSFYEQYF.

The genes are TRBV19 and TRBJ1-3; TRBD1 matches at 7 bases. This CDR3 is built from 17 residues. The germline V gene encodes CDR1 LNHDA and CDR2 SQIVND (reference sequence). With 8 bases clipped from V and 0 bases from J, the junction kept 13 bases outside the gene matches. This CDR3 reads CASAPGQDHFSGNTIYF. In DNA form, the CDR3 reads TGTGCCAGTGCCCCCGGACAGGACCACTTCTCTGGAAACACCATATATTTT.

This clone was counted a single time. The V call is TRBV19, the J call TRBJ2-3, with D possibly matching TRBD2 (6 bases). This CDR3 has 15 residues. The germline V gene encodes CDR1 LNHDA and CDR2 SQIVND (reference sequence). Trimming shortened V by 5 bases and J by 5 bases, and 17 bases separated the two germline ends. The CDR3 nucleotides are TGTGCCAGTAGTTTGCCGGGACTTCGGGAAGATACGCAGTATTTT. Protein product: CASSLPGLREDTQYF.

This chain links TRBV19 with TRBJ1-5; TRBD1 matches 9 bases. Germline trimming cut 0 bases from V and 6 bases from J; bases unmatched to any gene: 9. Germline V gene sequence: CDR1 LNHDA, CDR2 SQIVND (reference sequence). This CDR3 is 17 amino acids long. The CDR3 reads CASSIDGGQGMSQPQHF. CDR3 in DNA: TGTGCCAGTAGTATAGATGGGGGACAGGGTATGAGTCAGCCCCAGCATTTT.

The rearrangement joins TRBV11-2 to TRBJ1-1; the D is unclear. The germline V gene has CDR1 SGHAT and CDR2 FQNNGV. Trimming took off 1 base at V and 4 bases at J, with 10 bases between the two ends. This CDR3 has 14 amino acids. The CDR3 loop is CASSLGLGGTEAFF. DNA for the CDR3: TGTGCCAGCAGCTTAGGATTAGGCGGCACTGAAGCTTTCTTT.

This clone was seen a single time. Other DNA variants within this sample encode the same CDR3. The chain combines TRBV5-1 with TRBJ1-3, with a possible D match to TRBD1 (5 bases). Looked up from germline, CDR1 is SGHRS and CDR2 is YFSETQ. This CDR3 is built from 14 residues. V was pared by 0 bases and J by 6 bases, with 10 bases between. CDR3 sequence reads: CASSLGQGKNTIYF. In DNA form, the CDR3 reads TGCGCCAGCAGCTTGGGGCAGGGAAAAAACACCATATATTTT.